Presented here are 23 T cell receptor beta chains from one specimen sequenced in a study of blood T cell repertoires in COVID-19. TCRdb keeps only in-frame clones here, not all; method: immunoSEQ multiplex PCR. The sample yields about 34,000 clones, 80% to 95% seen once. The sequenced sample was peripheral blood. The receptors stem from a man aged 80 or over with acute or convalescent COVID-19.

The chain employs TRBV7-2 and TRBJ2-1, with 9 positions matching TRBD2. The CDR3 is made up of 16 amino acids. The V gene's germline CDR1 is SGHTA and CDR2 FQGNSA. Unmatched junction bases numbered 4, after V lost 0 bases and J lost 4 bases. CDR3 sequence (DNA): TGTGCCAGCAGCTTAGCCGGCGGGGGGGGATACAATGAGCAGTTCTTC. This sequence encodes CASSLAGGGGYNEQFF.

The genes are TRBV14 and TRBJ2-7, with a weak D call TRBD2 (5 bases). The V and J ends lost 4 bases and 9 bases respectively, with 19 bases between them. The CDR3 is made up of 14 amino acids. Germline V lookup: CDR1 SGHDN, CDR2 FVKESK. The CDR3 DNA is TGTGCCAGCAGCCCAACCCGGGGTACGAGTGGGCAGTACTTC. Translation gives CASSPTRGTSGQYF.

This rearrangement joins TRBV19 to TRBJ1-4; TRBD1 agrees at 12 bases. The CDR3 spans 13 residues. Germline loops: CDR1 LNHDA, CDR2 SQIVND (reference sequence). V lost 9 bases and J lost 8; bases outside the gene matches: 4. The DNA of the CDR3 is TGTGCCAGCTGGGACAGGGGGCGGGAAAAACTGTTTTTT. As protein: CASWDRGREKLFF.

CDR3 protein: CASREDGNEKLFF. The CDR3 DNA reads as TGTGCCAGTAGGGAGGACGGTAATGAAAAACTGTTTTTT. The J gene is TRBJ1-4, the V gene TRBV19; no clear D gene. In germline, CDR1 is LNHDA, CDR2 SQIVND (reference sequence). The CDR3 covers 13 residues. V lost 6 bases to trimming and J lost 4 bases, with 9 bases between them. The full variable domain, its missing parts supplied by reference TRBV19 and TRBJ1-4, is DGGITQSPKYLFRKEGQNVTLSCEQNLNHDAMYWYRQDPGQGLRLIYYSQIVNDFQKGDIAEGYSVSREKKESFPLTVTSAQKNPTAFYLCASREDGNEKLFFGSGTQLSVL.

The rearrangement joins TRBV19 to TRBJ1-2; D is perhaps TRBD1 (5 bases). The CDR3 runs to 11 residues. CDR1 and CDR2 (germline): LNHDA, SQIVND (reference sequence). Between the trimmed V and J ends, which lost 4 bases and 5 bases, there was a span of 5 bases. CDR3 residues: CASSTGYGYTF. The CDR3 coding sequence is TGTGCCAGTAGTACAGGGTATGGCTACACCTTC. Full variable domain (remainder filled in from reference TRBV19 and TRBJ1-2): DGGITQSPKYLFRKEGQNVTLSCEQNLNHDAMYWYRQDPGQGLRLIYYSQIVNDFQKGDIAEGYSVSREKKESFPLTVTSAQKNPTAFYLCASSTGYGYTFGSGTRLTVV.

The chain couples TRBV30 to TRBJ2-3, with D perhaps matching TRBD2 (7 bases). This CDR3 is 14 amino acids long. In germline, CDR1 is GTSNPN, CDR2 SVGIG (reference sequence). Trimming removed 2 bases at V and 4 bases at J, with 13 bases between. CDR3 sequence (DNA): TGTGCCTGGAGTTATGGGGGGGGGCCAGATACGCAGTATTTT. As protein: CAWSYGGGPDTQYF. The whole variable domain, filled in from reference TRBV30 and TRBJ2-3, reads SQTIHQWPATLVQPVGSPLSLECTVEGTSNPNLYWYRQAAGRGLQLLFYSVGIGQISSEVPQNLSASRPQDRQFILSSKKLLLSDSGFYLCAWSYGGGPDTQYFGPGTRLTVL.

This clone has only a few counts. J is TRBJ2-1 and V is TRBV10-3; possible D gene TRBD2, 6 bases. CDR1 ENHRY and CDR2 SYGVKD come from the germline V gene. This CDR3 is built from 12 residues. Trimming stripped 11 bases from V and 8 bases from J, with 16 bases between. The CDR3: CASGGRKDEQFF. The CDR3 region has the DNA TGTGCCTCTGGAGGGAGGAAGGATGAGCAGTTCTTC.

The V call is TRBV2, the J call TRBJ1-2, with unresolved D. Per germline, CDR1 SNHLY and CDR2 FYNNEI. Trimming cost V 0 bases and J 8 bases, with 13 bases left between them. This CDR3 has 14 residues. Here the CDR3 reads CASSEARSSSGYTF. CDR3 nucleotide sequence: TGTGCCAGCAGTGAAGCGAGGTCCTCCTCCGGCTACACCTTC.

This clone was seen a single time. This chain links TRBV7-7 with TRBJ1-2; 9 bases are a match to TRBD1. The V gene's germline CDR1 is SSHAT and CDR2 FNYEAQ (reference sequence). This CDR3 contains 15 residues. Trimming at V came to 1 base and at J to 2 bases, leaving 2 bases not matched to a gene. The CDR3 region has the DNA TGTGCCAGCAGCTTAGAAGACAGGGGGAACTATGGCTACACCTTC. Protein: CASSLEDRGNYGYTF.

This chain joins TRBV9 and TRBJ2-7; 10 positions agree with TRBD2. Germline V CDR1 and CDR2: SGDLS, YYNGEE. The CDR3 has 16 amino acids. J lost 3 bases, V lost 2 bases, and 8 bases had no gene match. DNA of the CDR3: TGTGCCAGCAGCGTGGGGAGCGGGGGGGCCCACTACGAGCAGTACTTC. Translation gives CASSVGSGGAHYEQYF.

The V gene is TRBV7-9, the J gene TRBJ2-3, with 8 bases matching TRBD2. Germline V gives CDR1 SEHNR, CDR2 FQNEAQ (reference sequence). V dropped 4 bases and J dropped 6; count of bases not matched to a gene: 12. The CDR3 is 16 residues long. CDR3 region: CASSSVQAGVVDTQYF. DNA for the CDR3: TGTGCCAGCAGCTCCGTTCAAGCGGGGGTTGTGGATACGCAGTATTTT. The entire variable domain, with the rest obtained from reference TRBV7-9 and TRBJ2-3, is as follows: DTGVSQNPRHKITKRGQNVTFRCDPISEHNRLYWYRQTLGQGPEFLTYFQNEAQLEKSRLLSDRFSAERPKGSFSTLEIQRTEQGDSAMYLCASSSVQAGVVDTQYFGPGTRLTVL.

The V call is TRBV7-2, the J call TRBJ1-2; tentative D call: TRBD1 (5 bases). CDR1 SGHTA and CDR2 FQGNSA come from the germline V gene. The CDR3 covers 15 residues. V lost 4 bases, J lost 4 bases, and 16 bases lay in between. The CDR3 DNA sequence: TGTGCCAGCAGCTCGGTAGGGGCCACCGGCTATGGCTACACCTTC. Protein: CASSSVGATGYGYTF.

The chain recombines TRBV7-8 with TRBJ1-5; D gene ambiguous. Germline CDR1 reads SGHVS; CDR2 reads FQNEAQ. With 2 bases removed from V and 5 bases from J, the gap between germline ends came to 10 bases. The length of the CDR3 is 14 residues. Here the CDR3 reads CASSLFRVDQPQHF. CDR3 bases: TGTGCCAGCAGCTTATTTCGGGTGGATCAGCCCCAGCATTTT.

The rearrangement joins TRBV4-2 to TRBJ2-7; D is possibly TRBD2 (6 bases). The germline CDR1 and CDR2 sequences are LGHNA and YNFKEQ. There are 17 residues in the CDR3. Trimming cost V 0 bases and J 0 bases, with 15 bases left between them. DNA of the CDR3: TGTGCCAGCAGCCAAGAGGGACTCAGGGAGGCCTCCTACGAGCAGTACTTC. This encodes CASSQEGLREASYEQYF.

This clone turned up a few times. The V and J genes are TRBV19 and TRBJ1-1, with TRBD1 matching over 8 bases. Germline CDR1 reads LNHDA; CDR2 reads SQIVND (reference sequence). Germline trimming cut 5 bases from V and 2 bases from J; bases unmatched to any gene: 7. This CDR3 spans 15 amino acids. In nucleotides, the CDR3 is TGTGCCAGTAGTGAGACAGGGGACTCTAACACTGAAGCTTTCTTT. Amino acid sequence: CASSETGDSNTEAFF.

The chain links TRBV7-3 to TRBJ2-1, with 11 bases fitting TRBD2. The CDR3 is 17 residues long. Looked up from germline, CDR1 is SGHTA and CDR2 is FQGTGA. V dropped 5 bases and J dropped 6; count of bases not matched to a gene: 12. The CDR3 DNA reads as TGTGCCAGCAGCACCCAGACGGGACTAGCGGCAACCAATGAGCAGTTCTTC. Translation gives CASSTQTGLAATNEQFF.

This chain joins TRBV5-5 and TRBJ2-3; D is possibly TRBD1 (6 bases). Between the trimmed V and J ends, which lost 1 base and 2 bases, there was a span of 14 bases. CDR3 size: 16 residues. Per the germline V gene, CDR1 is SGHKS and CDR2 is YYEKEE (reference sequence). For the CDR3, the DNA is TGTGCCAGCAGCTTGCAGCAGGGGAGTTACACAGATACGCAGTATTTT. Amino acids: CASSLQQGSYTDTQYF. The full variable domain, its missing parts supplied by reference TRBV5-5 and TRBJ2-3, is DAGVTQSPTHLIKTRGQQVTLRCSPISGHKSVSWYQQVLGQGPQFIFQYYEKEERGRGNFPDRFSARQFPNYSSELNVNALLLGDSALYLCASSLQQGSYTDTQYFGPGTRLTVL.

The rearrangement uses TRBV27 and TRBJ2-5; 9 bases are a match to TRBD1. J was trimmed by 5 bases and V by 6 bases; bases with no gene match: 7. The length of the CDR3 is 14 residues. Germline values: CDR1 MNHEY, CDR2 SMNVEV (reference sequence). Written as DNA, the CDR3 is TGTGCCAGCAGCGGACAGGGGATGTGGGAGACCCAGTACTTC. Translating it yields CASSGQGMWETQYF.

The chain employs TRBV5-1 and TRBJ1-4; D perhaps matches TRBD1 (5 bases). V gave up 4 bases and J gave up 4 bases, with 11 bases separating them. This CDR3 has 14 amino acids. Germline CDR1 reads SGHRS; CDR2 reads YFSETQ. CDR3 nucleotides: TGCGCCAGCAGCCTACAGGATTTTAATGAAAAACTGTTTTTT. This codes for CASSLQDFNEKLFF.

The chain recombines TRBV12-5 with TRBJ1-3; D might be TRBD1 (6 bases). This CDR3 region has 16 residues. The V end was cut by 3 bases, the J end by 0 bases, with 12 bases between. Germline-derived CDR1 and CDR2 are LGHNT and FRNRAP. CDR3 loop: CASGLPRTVSGNTIYF. DNA for the CDR3: TGTGCTAGTGGTTTACCCCGGACAGTCTCTGGAAACACCATATATTTT.

The chain combines TRBV9 with TRBJ2-2; the match to TRBD1 covers 11 bases. The CDR3 runs to 18 residues. Germline values: CDR1 SGDLS, CDR2 YYNGEE. Trimming removed 1 base from V and 6 bases from J; junction bases left unmatched: 11. The CDR3 loop reads CASSVTTPGQGVAGELFF. CDR3 nucleotide sequence: TGTGCCAGCAGCGTAACTACTCCGGGACAGGGGGTCGCCGGGGAGCTGTTTTTT.

The chain carries TRBV18 and TRBJ1-1, with D unclear. The V end lost 3 bases, the J end lost 5 bases, and 13 bases lay between the germline ends. Germline CDR1 and CDR2: KGHSH and LQKENI. The CDR3 runs 14 residues. The CDR3 protein is CASSPNTDGTEAFF. The CDR3 DNA reads as TGTGCCAGCTCACCGAACACCGACGGGACTGAAGCTTTCTTT.

The J gene is TRBJ2-3, the V gene TRBV29-1; the match to TRBD2 covers 7 bases. The V and J ends lost 4 bases and 5 bases, in that order; junction bases with no gene match: 6. CDR1 and CDR2 from the germline V gene are SQVTM and ANQGSEA. This CDR3 comprises 13 residues. This CDR3 is CSVGSPGGDTQYF. The CDR3 nucleotides are TGCAGCGTTGGGTCCCCGGGGGGAGATACGCAGTATTTT.